This T cell receptor beta chain was observed in a study of T-cell reconstitution after alpha-beta-depleted transplantation in children (TCRdb year 2016). Describing the broader study: The study quantitatively tracked T-cell immune reconstitution after TCRalphabeta/CD19-depleted allogeneic hematopoietic cell transplantation in children using TCR repertoire profiling.

The receptor library was made with PCR. The listed sequencing device is Illumina HiSeq 2500. Molecular barcoding was employed in the preparation of TCR libraries, with unique molecular identifiers being used to normalize TCRbeta repertoire quantification. The raw public data were reprocessed by TCRdb itself: fastp quality trimming at Q25, MiXCR clonotype calling, in-frame beta chains only. When rows share a CDR3 protein, they turn into one entry using the most common DNA and genes. The sample table lists some 200,000 distinct CDR3 sequences, 7.5% to 9.5% of them with a count of one. 35% to 45% of the sample is in the top ten clones. This clonotype was observed many times. Its cognate antigen has yet to be identified. Qualities for individual bases were not recorded, and no much larger clone is one base off. Reading the label with the study, this specimen's treatment or condition is: allogeneic hematopoietic cell transplantation with graft depleted of TCRalphabeta T cells and CD19 B cells. TCRalphabeta/CD19-depleted allogeneic hematopoietic cell grafts were given to the transplant recipients, all of whom were children.

Including the terminal cysteine and phenylalanine, the CDR3 comprises 15 residues. The kept DNA is CDR3 alone, 45 bases in frame from the first base. V and J lose 1 base and 4 bases, and a span of 14 bases separates them. Reading the germline V gene gives CDR1 LGHNA and CDR2 YSLEER. Broad study findings and their caveats: In some patients, the high TCRbeta diversity seen at day 60 was put down to recipient T cells and intrathymic progenitors that had survived conditioning. Over subsequent months, a decline in hyperexpanded clone frequencies was noted, and after one year, T-cell counts and TCRbeta diversity were mostly ascribed to newly produced T cells. About two months after transplant, the apparently early recovery of alphabetaT-cell counts reportedly depended on just several hundred clones that had expanded rapidly and came from non-depleted graft cells.

The chain joins TRBV4-3 to TRBJ2-7; the D gene is not confidently resolved. The clonotype originates from a male patient aged 2 to 10 who had a stem cell transplant for acute myeloid leukemia, so the T cells may come from the graft donor. Sequencing was performed on PBMCs, mostly from graft donor cells, taken 360 days after TCRalphabeta/CD19-depleted stem cell transplant. The CDR3 loop reads CASSQAPVPRYEQYF. The sequenced DNA is TGCGCCAGCAGCCAAGCGCCGGTACCTCGATACGAGCAGTACTTC.